Reported below is one T cell receptor beta chain. Its cognate antigen is unknown. The data originate from a study of PD-1 blockade in classical Hodgkin lymphoma. Regarding the study as a whole: Exclusion removed patients who began nivolumab under 1 year after ASCT. Complete responders started with a diversity level that resembled newly diagnosed patients at baseline.

Following autologous stem cell transplantation, relapse occurred in every patient, and exposure to brentuximab vedotin varied. The patients, who had relapsed/refractory classical Hodgkin lymphoma, achieved best responses of complete response, partial response or progressive disease. Method: immunoSEQ multiplex PCR; TCRdb's copy keeps in-frame clones and lacks some. Of several thousand clones in the sample, 76% were seen once. The germline V gene has CDR1 SNHLY and CDR2 FYNNEI. V was shortened by 7 bases and J by 1 base, with 4 bases between the two germline ends. CDR3 size: 11 residues. The input for sequencing was peripheral blood mononuclear cells (PBMCs), taken before the second cycle of nivolumab. The source of this sequence is a human donor with classical Hodgkin lymphoma. This rearrangement joins TRBV2 to TRBJ1-1; D remains unclear. CDR3 sequence reads: CASMGNTEAFF. CDR3 bases: TGTGCCAGCATGGGGAACACTGAAGCTTTCTTT. Supplemented by reference TRBV2 and TRBJ1-1, the full variable domain reads EPEVTQTPSHQVTQMGQEVILRCVPISNHLYFYWYRQILGQKVEFLVSFYNNEISEKSEIFDDQFSVERPDGSNFTLKIRSTKLEDSAMYFCASMGNTEAFFGQGTRLTVV.